A single sample is the source of the 24 T cell receptor beta chains below, sequenced in a study of blood T cell repertoires in COVID-19. Assay used: immunoSEQ multiplex PCR; TCRdb lists only in-frame clones, some missing. The sample contains about 40,000 clones, roughly 84% of which appear only once. The sample comprised peripheral blood. Source of these receptors: a human donor in a cohort sampled during active COVID-19.

The chain couples TRBV11-3 to TRBJ2-1, with D maybe TRBD1 (6 bases). In germline, CDR1 is SGHNT, CDR2 YENEEA. This CDR3 contains 17 residues. V lost 0 bases to trimming and J lost 0 bases, with 12 bases between them. Here the CDR3 DNA reads TGTGCCAGCAGCTTAGATGGGGGCAGGGGCTCCTACAATGAGCAGTTCTTC. Translated, it gives CASSLDGGRGSYNEQFF.

The rearrangement joins TRBV9 to TRBJ2-1, with D possibly matching TRBD1 (6 bases). CDR1 SGDLS and CDR2 YYNGEE come from the germline V gene. Trimming took 3 bases from V and 8 from J, leaving 12 bases between them. The CDR3 consists of 13 residues. CDR3 nucleotides: TGTGCCAGCAGCGAATTACAGGGACATGAGCAGTTCTTC. Translation: CASSELQGHEQFF.

The chain employs TRBV7-8 and TRBJ2-5, with TRBD1 identical over 7 bases. V shed 4 bases, J shed 4 bases, and the junction held 9 bases outside the gene matches. Germline CDR1 reads SGHVS; CDR2 reads FQNEAQ. CDR3 size: 15 residues. DNA of the CDR3: TGTGCCAGCAGCTCCCTTAGGGGGCTCGTAGAGACCCAGTACTTC. This encodes CASSSLRGLVETQYF. Full variable domain (outside the CDR3, taken from reference TRBV7-8 and TRBJ2-5): GAGVSQSPRYKVAKRGQDVALRCDPISGHVSLFWYQQALGQGPEFLTYFQNEAQLDKSGLPSDRFFAERPEGSVSTLKIQRTQQEDSAVYLCASSSLRGLVETQYFGPGTRLLVL.

The CDR3 nucleotides read TGTGCCAGCAGTTACCCCGGCCGCGGGGGGGCGAAGACCCAGTACTTC. This codes for CASSYPGRGGAKTQYF. The V and J genes are TRBV6-5 and TRBJ2-5; 9 nucleotides agree with TRBD2. The CDR3 is 16 residues long. Germline V gene lookup returns CDR1 MNHEY and CDR2 SVGAGI. V dropped 2 bases and J dropped 6; count of bases not matched to a gene: 10.

The CDR3 coding sequence is TGTGCCAGCAGTTTGACGGGGTACGAGCAGTACTTC. Translated: CASSLTGYEQYF. V gene TRBV28 combines with J gene TRBJ2-7; D perhaps matches TRBD2 (5 bases). Per the germline V gene, CDR1 is MDHEN and CDR2 is SYDVKM. V lost 3 bases and J lost 4, with 7 bases in between. This CDR3 is built from 12 residues.

Only a few counts were recorded for this clone. The chain carries TRBV3-1 (or the pseudogene TRBV3-2) and TRBJ1-6; no reliable D call. With 0 bases removed from V and 14 bases from J, the gap between germline ends came to 17 bases. Germline V gene data show CDR1 as LGHDT and CDR2 as YNNKEL (reference sequence). CDR3 length equals 15 residues. The CDR3 nucleotides are TGTGCCAGCAGCCAAGATTCCACCGCAGGCCGTGCCCTCCACTTT. Encoded protein: CASSQDSTAGRALHF.

V and J are TRBV3-1 (or the pseudogene TRBV3-2) and TRBJ1-2, with D perhaps TRBD1 (6 bases). The germline V and J ends were trimmed by 3 bases and 5 bases, with 16 bases remaining between them. This CDR3 has 15 amino acids. Germline CDR1 reads LGHDT; CDR2 reads YNNKEL (reference sequence). The CDR3 region is CASSHFGQWEYGYTF. CDR3 nucleotide sequence: TGTGCCAGCAGCCACTTTGGACAGTGGGAGTATGGCTACACCTTC.

CDR3 amino acids: CSVPPDYGYTF. The CDR3 DNA sequence: TGCAGCGTTCCCCCGGACTATGGCTACACCTTC. V and J are TRBV29-1 and TRBJ1-2; D remains unclear. This CDR3 has 11 amino acids. Germline lookup yields CDR1 SQVTM and CDR2 ANQGSEA. V lost 5 bases to trimming and J lost 3 bases, with 7 bases between them.

The chain is built from TRBV6-5 and TRBJ1-4; TRBD1 agrees at 10 bases. The junction had 6 bases not matched to a gene; V was cut back by 7 bases and J by 4 bases. Germline lookup yields CDR1 MNHEY and CDR2 SVGAGI. This CDR3 contains 15 residues. The CDR3 here is CASIRTGGFNEKLFF. CDR3 nucleotide sequence: TGTGCCAGCATACGGACAGGGGGTTTTAATGAAAAACTGTTTTTT.

This chain uses TRBV5-1 with TRBJ2-3, with 8 bases identical to TRBD1. Trimming took 4 bases from V and 0 from J; bases not matched to a gene: 10. The CDR3 sequence is 17 residues long. The germline CDR1 and CDR2 sequences are SGHRS and YFSETQ. CDR3 bases: TGCGCCAGCAGCCAGGACAGGGCGAGCACTAGCACAGATACGCAGTATTTT. Amino acid sequence: CASSQDRASTSTDTQYF.

The CDR3 is CASSLAGRGPGELFF. CDR3 nucleotide sequence: TGCGCCAGCAGCTTGGCAGGGCGGGGTCCCGGGGAGCTGTTTTTT. This chain links TRBV5-1 with TRBJ2-2, with D possibly matching TRBD2 (6 bases). Germline CDR1 reads SGHRS; CDR2 reads YFSETQ. This CDR3 is 15 amino acids long. With 0 bases removed from V and 6 bases from J, the gap between germline ends came to 12 bases.

The chain couples TRBV5-4 to TRBJ2-3; perhaps TRBD2 as D (6 bases). Trimming left V 4 bases short and J 2 bases short, with 14 bases between. CDR1 SGHNT and CDR2 YYREEE come from the germline V gene (reference sequence). CDR3 length equals 15 residues. The CDR3 region has the DNA TGTGCCAGCAGCGACCGGCGGGGTAACACAGATACGCAGTATTTT. Translating it yields CASSDRRGNTDTQYF.

The J gene is TRBJ1-5, the V gene TRBV19; D is undetermined. CDR3 length: 15 amino acids. The germline CDR1 and CDR2 sequences are LNHDA and SQIVND (reference sequence). V lost 5 bases and J 2 bases, leaving 13 bases between the germline ends. Here the CDR3 reads CASSETLLGNQPQHF. DNA for the CDR3: TGTGCCAGTAGTGAAACCCTCCTAGGCAATCAGCCCCAGCATTTT.

V gene TRBV5-1 combines with J gene TRBJ2-1, with 10 nucleotides matching TRBD2. The CDR3 totals 15 residues. The germline V gene has CDR1 SGHRS and CDR2 YFSETQ. The ends lost 0 bases at V and 8 bases at J; junction bases unmatched: 5. This CDR3 reads CASSLASGGADEQFF. CDR3 nucleotide sequence: TGCGCCAGCAGCTTGGCCAGCGGGGGGGCGGATGAGCAGTTCTTC.

This chain connects TRBV5-4 to TRBJ2-7, with TRBD1 matching over 11 bases. Germline V gene data show CDR1 as SGHNT and CDR2 as YYREEE (reference sequence). This CDR3 comprises 15 residues. V shed 1 base and J 6 bases; nucleotides not matched to a gene: 6. CDR3 nucleotides: TGTGCCAGCAGCTTGCCGGGACAGGGGGGGTTCGAGCAGTACTTC. It is translated as CASSLPGQGGFEQYF.

The chain is built from TRBV9 and TRBJ1-1; D remains ambiguous. This CDR3 is 13 amino acids long. Trimming removed 4 bases at V and 1 base at J, with 8 bases between. Germline assignment: CDR1 SGDLS and CDR2 YYNGEE. The DNA for the CDR3 is TGTGCCAGCAGCCGACTTGGGAACACTGAAGCTTTCTTT. It translates to CASSRLGNTEAFF. The whole variable domain, remainder taken from reference TRBV9 and TRBJ1-1, is DSGVTQTPKHLITATGQRVTLRCSPRSGDLSVYWYQQSLDQGLQFLIQYYNGEERAKGNILERFSAQQFPDLHSELNLSSLELGDSALYFCASSRLGNTEAFFGQGTRLTVV.

The chain combines TRBV5-1 with TRBJ2-2; D is ambiguous. V was shortened by 0 bases and J by 1 base, with 7 bases between the two germline ends. Germline loops: CDR1 SGHRS, CDR2 YFSETQ. The CDR3 has 15 amino acids. The CDR3 reads CASSLGLVNTGELFF. In DNA form, the CDR3 reads TGCGCCAGCAGCTTGGGGCTAGTGAACACCGGGGAGCTGTTTTTT.

The chain carries TRBV4-1 and TRBJ1-6; TRBD1 agrees at 7 bases. Germline assignment: CDR1 MGHRA and CDR2 YSYEKL. CDR3 length: 15 residues. Unmatched junction bases numbered 2, after V lost 3 bases and J lost 3 bases. The CDR3 protein is CASSQGTDYNSPLHF. CDR3 DNA sequence: TGCGCCAGCAGCCAGGGGACAGACTATAATTCACCCCTCCACTTT.

The chain links TRBV5-1 to TRBJ2-5; D might be TRBD2 (6 bases). The CDR3 runs to 15 residues. Trimming stripped 4 bases from V and 1 base from J, with 14 bases between. Per germline, CDR1 SGHRS and CDR2 YFSETQ. DNA of the CDR3: TGCGCCAGCAGCGTGGCGGGAACCCGCCAAGAGACCCAGTACTTC. Protein product: CASSVAGTRQETQYF.

This rearrangement joins TRBV11-3 to TRBJ2-3; 11 nucleotides agree with TRBD2. Germline CDR1 is SGHNT and CDR2 is YENEEA. Losses at the gene ends were 5 bases for V and 0 bases for J; bases not matched to a gene: 1. The CDR3 is made up of 15 amino acids. CDR3 sequence (DNA): TGTGCCAGCAGCCGACTAGCGGGGAGCACAGATACGCAGTATTTT. It codes for CASSRLAGSTDTQYF.

The V call is TRBV12-3 or TRBV12-4, the J call TRBJ1-5; the D gene is possibly TRBD1 (6 bases). This CDR3 region has 13 residues. The V end was cut by 3 bases, the J end by 4 bases, with 7 bases between. This chain's CDR3 is CASSFDRNQPQHF. CDR3 coding DNA: TGTGCCAGCAGTTTCGACAGGAATCAGCCCCAGCATTTT.

This clone was counted once. V and J are TRBV5-1 and TRBJ2-7, with D perhaps matching TRBD1 (5 bases). The CDR3 loop spans 11 amino acids. V lost 4 bases and J 4 bases, leaving 6 bases between the germline ends. CDR1 is SGHRS and CDR2 is YFSETQ in the germline V gene. CDR3 region: CASSQGYEQYF. For the CDR3, the DNA is TGCGCCAGCAGCCAGGGTTACGAGCAGTACTTC.

This clone was observed once. The chain joins TRBV5-1 to TRBJ1-2; tentative D call: TRBD1 (6 bases). CDR1 and CDR2 (germline): SGHRS, YFSETQ. Trimming cost V 4 bases and J 3 bases, with 10 bases left between them. The CDR3 extends over 13 amino acids. Written as DNA, the CDR3 is TGCGCCAGCAGCCAGGACAGCTACTATGGCTACACCTTC. It translates to CASSQDSYYGYTF.

A single count supports this clone. This sequence joins TRBV7-8 and TRBJ2-1, with D possibly being TRBD1 (6 bases). In germline, CDR1 is SGHVS, CDR2 FQNEAQ. The V end lost 1 base, the J end lost 13 bases, and 11 bases lay between the germline ends. The CDR3 spans 12 residues. The CDR3: CASSLDRVRQFF. CDR3 coding DNA: TGTGCCAGCAGCTTAGACAGGGTTCGACAGTTCTTC.